This T cell receptor (beta chain) was identified in a study of shared clonotypes between healthy human individuals. Study as a whole: Researchers assigned three CD4 naive, three CD4 memory, two CD8 naive and one CD8 memory plate to each donor.

Some clones are missing from TCRdb's copy, which holds only in-frame ones; the method was immunoSEQ multiplex PCR. The profile shows 2 million to 2.5 million clones, about 90% of them singletons. Germline-derived CDR1 and CDR2 are SGHRS and YFSETQ. The CDR3 runs 14 residues. V was cut by 7 bases and J by 0 bases, with 12 bases left in between. Those who donated were healthy HIV-negative adults, with no recent acute infections or vaccinations reported. CD4+ cells were split into CD45RA+ naive and CD45RA-negative memory subsets. The sequence was collected from a man between 18 and 35 years old in good health. Some clones in this sample may be carry-over from other donors' samples. The sample comprised naive CD4+ T cells from PBMCs. The subset was: CD45RA+ positively selected. The chain uses TRBV5-1 and TRBJ2-3; D is perhaps TRBD2 (6 bases). This chain's CDR3 is CASGSGTSTDTQYF. CDR3 nucleotides: TGCGCCAGCGGTAGCGGCACTAGCACAGATACGCAGTATTTT. The variable domain in full, completed from reference TRBV5-1 and TRBJ2-3, reads KAGVTQTPRYLIKTRGQQVTLSCSPISGHRSVSWYQQTPGQGLQFLFEYFSETQRNKGNFPGRFSGRQFSNSRSEMNVSTLELGDSALYLCASGSGTSTDTQYFGPGTRLTVL.